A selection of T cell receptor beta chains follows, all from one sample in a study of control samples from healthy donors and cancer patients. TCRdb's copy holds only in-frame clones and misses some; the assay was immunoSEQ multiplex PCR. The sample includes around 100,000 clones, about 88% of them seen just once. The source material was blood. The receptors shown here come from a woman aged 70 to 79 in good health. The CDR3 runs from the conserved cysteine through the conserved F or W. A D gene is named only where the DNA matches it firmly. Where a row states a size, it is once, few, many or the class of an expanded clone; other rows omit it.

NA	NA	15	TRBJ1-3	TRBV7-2	CASSLESGVENTIYF	TGTGCCAGCAGCTTAGAGTCAGGGGTGGAAAACACCATATATTTT
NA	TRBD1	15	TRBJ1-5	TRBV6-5	CASSTTGVGNQPQHF	TGTGCCAGCAGTACCACAGGGGTTGGGAATCAGCCCCAGCATTTT
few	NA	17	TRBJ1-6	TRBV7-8	CASSQLRGGTYNSPLHF	TGTGCCAGCAGCCAATTACGTGGAGGGACCTATAATTCACCCCTCCACTTT
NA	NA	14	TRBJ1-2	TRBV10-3	CAISTVSGDYGYTF	TGTGCCATCAGTACCGTTTCAGGGGACTATGGCTACACCTTC
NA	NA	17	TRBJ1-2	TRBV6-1	CASSEGVGGPSAYGYTF	TGTGCCAGCAGTGAAGGGGTCGGGGGACCTTCCGCCTATGGCTACACCTTC
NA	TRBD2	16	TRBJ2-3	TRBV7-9	CASSLTGVWGGDTQYF	TGTGCCAGCAGTCTTACGGGCGTTTGGGGAGGGGATACGCAGTATTTT
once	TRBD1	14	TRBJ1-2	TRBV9	CASSADRVGYGYTF	TGTGCCAGCAGCGCGGACAGGGTTGGTTATGGCTACACCTTC
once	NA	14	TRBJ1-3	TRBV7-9	CASQKGGSGNTIYF	TGTGCCAGCCAAAAAGGGGGCTCTGGAAACACCATATATTTT
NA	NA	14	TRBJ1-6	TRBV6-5	CASTPQAHNSPLHF	TGTGCCAGCACCCCCCAGGCCCATAATTCACCCCTCCACTTT
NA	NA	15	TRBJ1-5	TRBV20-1	CSASAGGGSNQPQHF	TGCAGTGCTAGTGCCGGGGGCGGAAGCAATCAGCCCCAGCATTTT
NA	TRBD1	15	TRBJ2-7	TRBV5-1	CASSLGQGASYEQYF	TGCGCCAGCAGCTTGGGACAGGGGGCATCCTACGAGCAGTACTTC
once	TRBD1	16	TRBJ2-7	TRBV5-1	CASSPLGTGSTGEQYF	TGCGCCAGCAGCCCCCTGGGGACAGGGTCGACGGGCGAGCAGTACTTC
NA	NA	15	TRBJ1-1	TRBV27	CASSHPGVSGTEAFF	TGTGCCAGCAGCCATCCGGGGGTGTCGGGCACTGAAGCTTTCTTT
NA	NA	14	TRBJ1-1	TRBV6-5	CASSYSRRHPLAFF	TGTGCCAGCAGTTACTCGAGAAGGCACCCCCTCGCTTTCTTT
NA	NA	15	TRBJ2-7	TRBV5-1	CASSLGGTATYEQYF	TGCGCCAGCAGCTTGGGTGGGACTGCAACCTACGAGCAGTACTTC
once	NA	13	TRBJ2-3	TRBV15	CATSRESGDTQYF	TGTGCCACCAGCAGAGAGAGCGGAGATACGCAGTATTTT
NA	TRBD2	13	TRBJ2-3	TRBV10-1	CASSDGGADTQYF	TGCGCCAGCAGTGACGGGGGGGCGGATACGCAGTATTTT
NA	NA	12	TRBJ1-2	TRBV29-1	CSATGTDYGYTF	TGCAGCGCTACCGGGACGGATTATGGCTACACCTTC